One sample yielded the 17 T cell receptor beta chains listed below, sequenced in a study of OX40 agonist ivuxolimab in advanced cancers. The table came from immunoSEQ multiplex PCR; TCRdb's copy has only in-frame clones and leaves some out. The table has tens of thousands of clones, about 91% seen once. The sequences come from CD4+ or CD8+ T cells sorted from blood, collected in a trial of the OX40 agonist ivuxolimab. The receptors derive from an adult with an advanced solid tumor such as melanoma, head and neck, liver or kidney cancer.

The genes are TRBV7-9 and TRBJ1-6, with D maybe TRBD1 (5 bases). CDR1 is SEHNR and CDR2 is FQNEAQ in the germline V gene (reference sequence). This CDR3 is built from 13 residues. The V end was cut by 8 bases, the J end by 8 bases, with 13 bases between. Written as DNA, the CDR3 is TGTGCCAGCGGAAAGGGGTTTGATTCACCCCTCCACTTT. Amino acid sequence: CASGKGFDSPLHF.

This chain joins TRBV7-3 and TRBJ2-2; unclear D gene. There are 18 residues in the CDR3. CDR1 and CDR2 from the germline V gene are SGHTA and FQGTGA. Trimming took off 2 bases at V and 2 bases at J, with 18 bases between the two ends. The DNA of the CDR3 is TGTGCCAGCAGCTTATCTCCCGCACCCCAAAGCAACACCGGGGAGCTGTTTTTT. Translated, it gives CASSLSPAPQSNTGELFF.

J is TRBJ2-3 and V is TRBV5-6; D is undetermined. Germline V lookup: CDR1 SGHDT, CDR2 YYEEEE. This CDR3 spans 13 amino acids. Trimming cost V 2 bases and J 6 bases, with 10 bases left between them. CDR3 loop: CASSLLSRDTQYF. The CDR3 DNA is TGTGCCAGCAGCTTACTGTCCCGGGATACGCAGTATTTT.

The chain is built from TRBV5-1 and TRBJ2-2; 14 bases are shared with TRBD2. The V gene's germline CDR1 is SGHRS and CDR2 YFSETQ. The CDR3 is 18 amino acids. Germline trimming cut 0 bases from V and 3 bases from J; bases unmatched to any gene: 4. The CDR3 reads CASSLGGLAGEYTGELFF. The CDR3 coding sequence is TGCGCCAGCAGCTTGGGGGGACTAGCGGGAGAATACACCGGGGAGCTGTTTTTT. Based on the CDR3 plus reference TRBV5-1 and TRBJ2-2, the full variable domain is KAGVTQTPRYLIKTRGQQVTLSCSPISGHRSVSWYQQTPGQGLQFLFEYFSETQRNKGNFPGRFSGRQFSNSRSEMNVSTLELGDSALYLCASSLGGLAGEYTGELFFGEGSRLTVL.

This clone was recorded only once. The gene calls are TRBV18 and TRBJ2-5; the D gene is possibly TRBD2 (6 bases). The CDR3 runs to 15 residues. Trimming removed 3 bases at V and 0 bases at J, with 11 bases between. CDR1 is KGHSH, CDR2 LQKENI, per germline. Here the CDR3 DNA reads TGTGCCAGCTCACCTTTACTAGCAAACCAAGAGACCCAGTACTTC. Protein: CASSPLLANQETQYF.

This clone was recorded once. This chain links TRBV7-8 with TRBJ2-7; 11 bases align to TRBD2. J was trimmed by 4 bases and V by 4 bases; bases with no gene match: 3. The germline gives CDR1 SGHVS, CDR2 FQNEAQ. CDR3 size: 14 residues. The CDR3 here is CASSSRTSGYEQYF. The CDR3 region has the DNA TGTGCCAGCAGCTCAAGGACTAGCGGGTACGAGCAGTACTTC.

The rearrangement links TRBV10-3 to TRBJ2-7, with D unclear. The CDR3 has 15 amino acids. V lost 0 bases to trimming and J lost 6 bases, with 15 bases between them. The V gene's germline CDR1 is ENHRY and CDR2 SYGVKD. In DNA, the CDR3 is TGTGCCATCAGTGAGTCGTATCAGGATTTCGGCGAGCAGTACTTC. It is translated as CAISESYQDFGEQYF.

V gene TRBV2 combines with J gene TRBJ1-1; tentative D call: TRBD1 (5 bases). Per the germline V gene, CDR1 is SNHLY and CDR2 is FYNNEI. The CDR3 length is 15 residues. V lost 4 bases and J 1 base, leaving 13 bases between the germline ends. The CDR3 nucleotides read TGTGCCAGCAGTGCTTCGGGGCTGGGGAACACTGAAGCTTTCTTT. It encodes CASSASGLGNTEAFF. The entire variable domain, with the rest obtained from reference TRBV2 and TRBJ1-1, is as follows: EPEVTQTPSHQVTQMGQEVILRCVPISNHLYFYWYRQILGQKVEFLVSFYNNEISEKSEIFDDQFSVERPDGSNFTLKIRSTKLEDSAMYFCASSASGLGNTEAFFGQGTRLTVV.

V usage is TRBV7-9 and J usage is TRBJ1-4; D might be TRBD1 (6 bases). Trimming shortened V by 4 bases and J by 5 bases, and 14 bases separated the two germline ends. CDR3 length equals 15 residues. The germline V gene encodes CDR1 SEHNR and CDR2 FQNEAQ (reference sequence). CDR3 DNA sequence: TGTGCCAGCAGCTCGTCGGACAGACCAAATGAAAAACTGTTTTTT. Translated, it gives CASSSSDRPNEKLFF. The whole variable domain, remainder taken from reference TRBV7-9 and TRBJ1-4, is DTGVSQNPRHKITKRGQNVTFRCDPISEHNRLYWYRQTLGQGPEFLTYFQNEAQLEKSRLLSDRFSAERPKGSFSTLEIQRTEQGDSAMYLCASSSSDRPNEKLFFGSGTQLSVL.

This clone has just one count. This chain joins TRBV6-6 and TRBJ1-2; maybe TRBD1 (5 bases). Trimming took 9 bases from V and 8 from J, leaving 13 bases between them. The CDR3 covers 11 residues. The germline gives CDR1 MNHNY, CDR2 SVGAGI (reference sequence). CDR3 residues: CASGTAWGYTF. Written as DNA, the CDR3 is TGTGCCAGTGGGACCGCGTGGGGCTACACCTTC.

The genes are TRBV11-3 and TRBJ2-7, with D perhaps matching TRBD2 (5 bases). V lost 3 bases and J lost 6, with 12 bases in between. The CDR3 contains 13 residues. Germline V gene data show CDR1 as SGHNT and CDR2 as YENEEA. As DNA, the CDR3 is TGTGCCAGCAGCTTCTCGGGAATCGGCGAGCAGTACTTC. The encoded protein is CASSFSGIGEQYF.

The chain joins TRBV5-6 to TRBJ2-1; D gene ambiguous. CDR3 length: 16 amino acids. CDR1 is SGHDT and CDR2 is YYEEEE in the germline V gene. The V end was cut by 2 bases, the J end by 0 bases, with 12 bases between. This CDR3 is CASSLRRTSSYNEQFF. The CDR3 nucleotides are TGTGCCAGCAGCTTAAGACGGACGAGCTCCTACAATGAGCAGTTCTTC.

The V call is TRBV5-4, the J call TRBJ2-3; D not certain. Looked up from germline, CDR1 is SGHNT and CDR2 is YYREEE (reference sequence). The CDR3 spans 13 residues. V was cut by 0 bases and J by 4 bases, with 6 bases left in between. For the CDR3, the DNA is TGTGCCAGCAGCTTGGCTGGGGCAGATACGCAGTATTTT. It specifies CASSLAGADTQYF.

V usage is TRBV19 and J usage is TRBJ2-1, with TRBD2 matching over 11 bases. The CDR3 is made up of 16 amino acids. Trimming removed 0 bases from V and 7 bases from J; junction bases left unmatched: 5. The germline gives CDR1 LNHDA, CDR2 SQIVND (reference sequence). The CDR3 reads CASSIELAGVENEQFF. The CDR3 DNA is TGTGCCAGTAGTATAGAACTAGCGGGAGTTGAAAATGAGCAGTTCTTC.

The chain employs TRBV5-6 and TRBJ1-2; D unclear. The CDR3 is made up of 15 amino acids. V dropped 1 base and J dropped 2 bases, with 12 bases sitting between them. CDR1 is SGHDT and CDR2 is YYEEEE in the germline V gene. The CDR3 sequence is CASSLYSGGNYGYTF. The CDR3 bases are TGTGCCAGCAGCTTGTACTCGGGAGGGAACTATGGCTACACCTTC.

This chain connects TRBV18 to TRBJ1-2; 10 positions agree with TRBD1. With V trimmed by 3 bases and J by 2 bases, 9 bases remained unmatched. CDR3 length: 17 residues. The V gene's germline CDR1 is KGHSH and CDR2 LQKENI. The CDR3 coding sequence is TGTGCCAGCTCACCTCCAAACGGACAGGGGGGAAACTATGGCTACACCTTC. Protein: CASSPPNGQGGNYGYTF.

The rearrangement uses TRBV7-2 and TRBJ2-5; no reliable D call. The J call may be in error: the DNA end matches TRBJ2-7 better. The CDR3 spans 14 residues. Germline CDR1 SGHTA, CDR2 FQGNSA. CDR3 amino acids: CASSLVQSSYEQYF. The CDR3 DNA reads as TGTGCCAGCAGCTTAGTACAGAGCTCCTACGAGCAGTACTTC.